Included here is one T cell receptor beta chain sequence, with context. The sample belongs to a study of cytomegalovirus exposure and HLA in healthy donors. V was pared by 0 bases and J by 7 bases, with 13 bases of the junction left unmatched. From germline, CDR1 is SGDLS and CDR2 YYNGEE. This CDR3 is built from 18 residues. A multiplex PCR was run with 60 Vbeta primers and 13 Jbeta primers. Clones were read by immunoSEQ multiplex PCR, and TCRdb kept only the in-frame ones, dropping some. This listing includes 68,000 or so clones. The sample comprised PBMCs. The chain carries TRBV9 and TRBJ1-4, with 9 bases identical to TRBD1. This receptor was taken from a female donor in good health and CMV-seropositive. CDR3 DNA: TGTGCCAGCAGCGTAGCCTCGAGGACAGGGGATGAGCGTGAAAAACTGTTTTTT. Translation: CASSVASRTGDEREKLFF. Full variable domain (rest looked up from reference TRBV9 and TRBJ1-4): DSGVTQTPKHLITATGQRVTLRCSPRSGDLSVYWYQQSLDQGLQFLIQYYNGEERAKGNILERFSAQQFPDLHSELNLSSLELGDSALYFCASSVASRTGDEREKLFFGSGTQLSVL.